This paragraph covers one TCR beta chain sequence. This record belongs to a study of blood T cell repertoires in COVID-19. Study in general: Italy, Spain and the United States were the sources of the convalescent and acute COVID-19 samples. PBMCs, B-cell-depleted T cells, or T cells provided the cDNA or gDNA that made up the material.

Germline CDR1 and CDR2: MNHEY and SVGEGT. Between the trimmed V and J ends, which lost 2 bases and 6 bases, there was a span of 5 bases. The CDR3 consists of 11 residues. Original processing methods: Estimated nucleated cell counts came from reference gene primer amplification. Profiled with immunoSEQ multiplex PCR; TCRdb holds only in-frame clones, not every one. That table is the source of V, J and clone size, and D and trimming were worked out from the DNA. The sample contains 150,000 to 200,000 clones, roughly 80% of which appear only once. Sequencing was carried out using peripheral blood. The chain recombines TRBV6-2 or TRBV6-3 with TRBJ2-7; D remains unclear. The clonotype originates from a man in his sixties with active or convalescent COVID-19. The CDR3 region has the DNA TGTGCCAGCAGTTACCAGGCCGAGCAGTACTTC. Translated, it gives CASSYQAEQYF.